The 30 T cell receptor beta chains listed next were all sequenced from one sample in a study of CD8+ T cells in alopecia areata (dated by TCRdb to the late 2010s). The library came from the immunoSEQ multiplex PCR assay. RNA was extracted from all samples and reverse transcribed into cDNA as template for TCR sequencing. The table comes from immuneACCESS by way of TCRdb, which keeps in-frame sequences with V and J called. Part of the clones is missing from these tables; in studies checked, under half for an unresolved V gene and the rest for unknown reasons. This sample comprises around 150,000 clones, less than 75% of them detected only once. Clones ranked in the top ten supply approximately 34% of the sample. Sequenced material: CD8+ T cells sorted from blood. Source of these receptors: a human donor in good health.

This chain joins TRBV19 and TRBJ1-1, with 7 nucleotides matching TRBD1. Germline loops: CDR1 LNHDA, CDR2 SQIVND (reference sequence). V lost 5 bases to trimming and J lost 0 bases; unmatched junction nucleotides: 12. This CDR3 is built from 17 residues. CDR3 region: CASSFRPGTVMNTEAFF. CDR3 sequence (DNA): TGTGCCAGTAGTTTTCGCCCCGGGACAGTTATGAACACTGAAGCTTTCTTT. Complete variable domain (other parts from reference TRBV19 and TRBJ1-1): DGGITQSPKYLFRKEGQNVTLSCEQNLNHDAMYWYRQDPGQGLRLIYYSQIVNDFQKGDIAEGYSVSREKKESFPLTVTSAQKNPTAFYLCASSFRPGTVMNTEAFFGQGTRLTVV.

V is TRBV11-2 and J is TRBJ2-5; perhaps TRBD2 as D (6 bases). Germline values: CDR1 SGHAT, CDR2 FQNNGV. Trimming left V 4 bases short and J 4 bases short, with 19 bases between. CDR3 length equals 16 residues. CDR3 sequence: CASSSRPKGLGETQYF. In DNA form, the CDR3 reads TGTGCCAGCAGCTCACGACCGAAGGGACTGGGAGAGACCCAGTACTTC.

A few counts support this clone. CDR3 residues: CASSEGGVYEQYF. The CDR3 DNA reads TGTGCCAGCAGTGAGGGTGGAGTCTACGAGCAGTACTTC. This chain links TRBV25-1 with TRBJ2-7, with D unresolved. This CDR3 is built from 13 residues. Germline CDR1 MGHDK, CDR2 SYGVNS. The V and J ends lost 3 bases and 3 bases respectively, with 9 bases between them.

This chain links TRBV5-4 with TRBJ2-1; 10 bases map to TRBD2. The junction had 6 bases not matched to a gene; V was cut back by 3 bases and J by 0 bases. Germline V gives CDR1 SGHNT, CDR2 YYREEE (reference sequence). The CDR3 contains 17 residues. The CDR3, as DNA: TGTGCCAGCAGCTCGGGGGCTAGCGGGAGCTCCTACAATGAGCAGTTCTTC. This encodes CASSSGASGSSYNEQFF.

This clone was found once. V and J are TRBV27 and TRBJ2-7; D may be TRBD2 (6 bases). Germline-derived CDR1 and CDR2 are MNHEY and SMNVEV (reference sequence). V lost 0 bases, J lost 6 bases, and 9 bases lay in between. CDR3 length: 13 residues. CDR3 nucleotides: TGTGCCAGCAGTTTATCTCGGGGGTCCGAGCAGTACTTC. This gives the protein CASSLSRGSEQYF.

The chain recombines TRBV10-3 with TRBJ2-5; 9 nucleotides align to TRBD1. J lost 3 bases, V lost 0 bases, and 5 bases had no gene match. The V gene's germline CDR1 is ENHRY and CDR2 SYGVKD. The CDR3 is 16 amino acids. CDR3 nucleotides: TGTGCCATCAGTGAGTCGATTGGACAGGGGAAAGAGACCCAGTACTTC. Amino acid sequence: CAISESIGQGKETQYF.

This clone was observed a few times. The chain couples TRBV29-1 to TRBJ2-1, with 10 nucleotides matching TRBD2. The CDR3 totals 16 residues. Looked up from germline, CDR1 is SQVTM and CDR2 is ANQGSEA. V trimming: 2 bases; J trimming: 9 bases; junction bases outside the gene matches: 13. The CDR3 reads CSVESRALAGVSEQFF. CDR3 in DNA: TGCAGCGTTGAAAGCCGGGCGCTAGCGGGAGTATCTGAGCAGTTCTTC.

On this clone itself: Other DNA sequences of this sample code for an identical CDR3. The J gene is TRBJ2-5, the V gene TRBV29-1; D unresolved. V lost 6 bases to trimming and J lost 3 bases, with 5 bases between them. The CDR3 totals 10 residues. Germline V lookup: CDR1 SQVTM, CDR2 ANQGSEA. The CDR3 region is CSVEEETQYF. The DNA for the CDR3 is TGCAGCGTCGAGGAAGAGACCCAGTACTTC.

The chain links TRBV5-1 to TRBJ1-2, with TRBD1 matching over 7 bases. The trim removed 7 bases at V and 5 bases at J, leaving 11 bases unmatched. Looked up from germline, CDR1 is SGHRS and CDR2 is YFSETQ. The CDR3 runs 14 residues. The chain's CDR3 is CASRKSGQIYGYTF. The CDR3 DNA follows: TGCGCCAGCCGGAAGTCGGGACAGATATATGGCTACACCTTC.

This chain's CDR3 is CAWRKAGLAGGRPPLVARDEQYF. Here the CDR3 DNA reads TGTGCCTGGAGAAAGGCCGGACTAGCGGGAGGCCGCCCTCCCCTCGTGGCCCGTGACGAGCAGTACTTC. The genes are TRBV30 and TRBJ2-7; 14 bases map to TRBD2. Germline CDR1 GTSNPN, CDR2 SVGIG (reference sequence). The CDR3 spans 23 residues. V shed 3 bases, J shed 5 bases, and the junction held 30 bases outside the gene matches.

CDR3 protein: CASSYSGGNTEAFF. In DNA form, the CDR3 reads TGTGCCAGCAGTTACAGTGGGGGGAACACTGAAGCTTTCTTT. The rearrangement links TRBV25-1 to TRBJ1-1; D might be TRBD1 (5 bases). This CDR3 spans 14 amino acids. Trimming left V 5 bases short and J 1 base short, with 11 bases between. Germline V lookup: CDR1 MGHDK, CDR2 SYGVNS.

The V and J genes are TRBV29-1 and TRBJ2-6; unclear D gene. Trimming took 6 bases from V and 0 from J, leaving 15 bases between them. Germline CDR1 is SQVTM and CDR2 is ANQGSEA. The CDR3 consists of 16 residues. This CDR3 reads CSVVIPRSSGANVLTF. For the CDR3, the DNA is TGCAGCGTCGTGATTCCCCGAAGCTCTGGGGCCAACGTCCTGACTTTC.

V and J are TRBV30 and TRBJ2-1, with 9 bases fitting TRBD2. The V gene's germline CDR1 is GTSNPN and CDR2 SVGIG (reference sequence). The length of the CDR3 is 17 residues. Trimming at V came to 2 bases and at J to 1 base, leaving 9 bases not matched to a gene. CDR3 amino acids: CAWSIPTSGLSYNEQFF. Here the CDR3 DNA reads TGTGCCTGGAGTATCCCAACTAGCGGGCTTTCCTACAATGAGCAGTTCTTC.

V gene TRBV27 combines with J gene TRBJ2-1, with 8 bases matching TRBD2. CDR1 is MNHEY, CDR2 SMNVEV, per germline (reference sequence). After removal of 2 bases from V and 6 bases from J, the junction contained 6 bases not matched to a gene. CDR3 size: 15 residues. The CDR3: CASSLASGGFNEQFF. CDR3 sequence (DNA): TGTGCCAGCAGTTTAGCCAGCGGGGGTTTCAATGAGCAGTTCTTC.

The chain has TRBV5-1 and TRBJ1-2, with D uncertain. V shed 2 bases and J shed 1 base, with 9 bases lying between them. Germline loops: CDR1 SGHRS, CDR2 YFSETQ. The CDR3 runs to 14 residues. The CDR3 protein is CASSLSQINYGYTF. CDR3 bases: TGCGCCAGCAGCTTATCACAAATTAACTATGGCTACACCTTC.

The chain links TRBV7-8 to TRBJ1-2; D is unresolved. This CDR3 contains 15 residues. CDR1 is SGHVS and CDR2 is FQNEAQ in the germline V gene. Trimming took 4 bases from V and 6 from J, leaving 18 bases between them. CDR3 sequence (DNA): TGTGCCAGCAGCTCACCGGGCCTTCAGTTCGATGGCTACACCTTC. Residues: CASSSPGLQFDGYTF.

This clone was recorded a few times. The gene calls are TRBV15 and TRBJ2-7; D is perhaps TRBD2 (5 bases). This CDR3 is 15 amino acids long. V was pared by 8 bases and J by 2 bases, with 19 bases between. Germline-derived CDR1 and CDR2 are LNHNV and YYDKDF (reference sequence). Written as DNA, the CDR3 is TGTGCCACCCAAGCGGTCCCTTTTCCTGCCTACGAGCAGTACTTC. This encodes CATQAVPFPAYEQYF.

CDR3 bases: TGTGCCAGCAGCTTTGGGCGCCTAGCGGGAGGGGATGAGCAGTTCTTC. As protein: CASSFGRLAGGDEQFF. V and J are TRBV5-4 and TRBJ2-1; the match to TRBD2 covers 12 bases. Trimming cost V 2 bases and J 8 bases; bases outside gene matches: 8. The length of the CDR3 is 16 residues. The germline CDR1 and CDR2 sequences are SGHNT and YYREEE (reference sequence).

A few counts support this clone. The chain recombines TRBV27 with TRBJ2-3; tentatively, D is TRBD2 (6 bases). V was pared by 10 bases and J by 5 bases, with 13 bases between. Germline V lookup: CDR1 MNHEY, CDR2 SMNVEV (reference sequence). This CDR3 region has 12 residues. CDR3 nucleotides: TGTGCCACGGGACTGAATGAAGATACGCAGTATTTT. Translating it yields CATGLNEDTQYF.

The rearrangement joins TRBV9 to TRBJ2-1, with 8 nucleotides matching TRBD2. With 2 bases clipped from V and 6 bases from J, the junction kept 7 bases outside the gene matches. The CDR3 has 15 amino acids. The germline V gene has CDR1 SGDLS and CDR2 YYNGEE. The CDR3 is CASSVGLAGINEQFF. In DNA, the CDR3 is TGTGCCAGCAGCGTCGGGTTAGCGGGGATCAATGAGCAGTTCTTC.

The chain uses TRBV6-5 and TRBJ2-1, with D hard to call. Germline assignment: CDR1 MNHEY and CDR2 SVGAGI. The CDR3 sequence is 13 residues long. V lost 10 bases and J 0 bases, leaving 10 bases between the germline ends. Here the CDR3 reads CATGRSSYNEQFF. The CDR3 nucleotides read TGTGCCACCGGACGTAGCTCCTACAATGAGCAGTTCTTC.

The chain employs TRBV28 and TRBJ2-3, with unresolved D. V was shortened by 2 bases and J by 10 bases, with 25 bases between the two germline ends. CDR1 is MDHEN, CDR2 SYDVKM, per germline. The CDR3 length is 17 residues. The CDR3 loop is CASSLRPIGLPWVSQYF. In DNA, the CDR3 is TGTGCCAGCAGTTTACGACCTATTGGGCTACCTTGGGTTTCGCAGTATTTT. Drawing the rest from reference TRBV28 and TRBJ2-3, the complete variable domain is DVKVTQSSRYLVKRTGEKVFLECVQDMDHENMFWYRQDPGLGLRLIYFSYDVKMKEKGDIPEGYSVSREKKERFSLILESASTNQTSMYLCASSLRPIGLPWVSQYFGPGTRLTVL.

The chain couples TRBV9 to TRBJ2-7; 7 nucleotides agree with TRBD1. CDR3 size: 14 residues. CDR1 is SGDLS, CDR2 YYNGEE, per germline. The V segment lost 3 bases and the J segment 2 bases; nucleotides outside the gene matches: 5. The CDR3 spells CASSEGTEPYEQYF. The DNA for the CDR3 is TGTGCCAGCAGCGAGGGGACAGAACCCTACGAGCAGTACTTC.

This chain uses TRBV27 with TRBJ2-2, with 10 nucleotides matching TRBD2. This CDR3 has 16 residues. With 3 bases clipped from V and 6 bases from J, the junction kept 7 bases outside the gene matches. Germline CDR1 MNHEY, CDR2 SMNVEV (reference sequence). For the CDR3, the DNA is TGTGCCAGCAGTTTTCTAGCGGGGGCGGACGCCGGGGAGCTGTTTTTT. Its translation: CASSFLAGADAGELFF.

The gene calls are TRBV7-3 and TRBJ1-1; D gene ambiguous. CDR3 length equals 13 residues. The V gene's germline CDR1 is SGHTA and CDR2 FQGTGA. V lost 5 bases and J lost 1, with 8 bases in between. The CDR3 coding sequence is TGTGCCAGCAGCCCGACTGGGAACACTGAAGCTTTCTTT. Its translation: CASSPTGNTEAFF. The full variable domain, its missing parts supplied by reference TRBV7-3 and TRBJ1-1, is GAGVSQTPSNKVTEKGKYVELRCDPISGHTALYWYRQSLGQGPEFLIYFQGTGAADDSGLPNDRFFAVRPEGSVSTLKIQRTERGDSAVYLCASSPTGNTEAFFGQGTRLTVV.

J is TRBJ2-7 and V is TRBV11-2; 10 bases agree with TRBD1. V shed 5 bases, J shed 12 bases, and the junction held 10 bases outside the gene matches. There are 13 residues in the CDR3. The germline CDR1 and CDR2 sequences are SGHAT and FQNNGV. The CDR3 here is CASSGLGQGDPYF. In nucleotides, the CDR3 is TGTGCCAGCAGCGGATTAGGACAGGGGGATCCGTACTTC.

The chain joins TRBV7-9 to TRBJ2-7; the D is unclear. CDR1 and CDR2 (germline): SEHNR, FQNEAQ (reference sequence). V lost 0 bases to trimming and J lost 7 bases, with 10 bases between them. The CDR3 consists of 13 residues. The CDR3 coding sequence is TGTGCCAGCAGCTTAGCGGGTCCTCTAGAGCAGTACTTC. Encoded protein: CASSLAGPLEQYF.

There are a few counts of this clone. The V and J genes are TRBV7-8 and TRBJ2-5; TRBD1 aligns across 8 bases. CDR3 length: 14 residues. With V trimmed by 4 bases and J by 5 bases, 6 bases remained unmatched. Germline CDR1 SGHVS, CDR2 FQNEAQ. CDR3 residues: CASSSDRGQETQYF. DNA of the CDR3: TGTGCCAGCAGCTCCGACAGGGGACAGGAGACCCAGTACTTC. The variable domain in full, with the rest retrieved from reference TRBV7-8 and TRBJ2-5, is GAGVSQSPRYKVAKRGQDVALRCDPISGHVSLFWYQQALGQGPEFLTYFQNEAQLDKSGLPSDRFFAERPEGSVSTLKIQRTQQEDSAVYLCASSSDRGQETQYFGPGTRLLVL.

The chain has TRBV27 and TRBJ2-3, with D possibly being TRBD2 (5 bases). There are 13 residues in the CDR3. Trimming removed 3 bases from V and 6 bases from J, with 10 bases in between. The germline gives CDR1 MNHEY, CDR2 SMNVEV (reference sequence). The CDR3 reads CASSLGVADTQYF. The CDR3, as DNA: TGTGCCAGCAGTTTGGGAGTCGCCGATACGCAGTATTTT.

CDR3 bases: TGCAGTGTGAGGGTTTTGAGTGGCTACACCTTC. Translated: CSVRVLSGYTF. The chain joins TRBV20-1 to TRBJ1-2, with no clear D. Germline V gene lookup returns CDR1 DFQATT and CDR2 SNEGSKA (reference sequence). This CDR3 comprises 11 residues. The V gene lost 7 bases and the J gene lost 7 bases, with 13 bases spanning the gap.